This TCR beta chain was recorded in a study of PD-L1 blockade in urothelial cancer. Looking at the study overall: Males with urothelial cancer arising in the bladder constituted most of the roughly 30 patients. Each patient had 0 to 3 earlier chemotherapy regimens.

Clones were read by immunoSEQ multiplex PCR, and TCRdb kept only the in-frame ones, dropping some. Of about 40,000 clones detected, 70% to 85% appear once; the ten largest clones hold around 19%. The origin of this receptor is a man in his 60s with urothelial cancer. The sequencing used PBMCs, collected around atezolizumab (anti-PD-L1) treatment.

The CDR3 sequence: CASIPTGGHIYGYTF. The CDR3 DNA is TGTGCCAGCATTCCGACAGGGGGCCATATCTATGGCTACACCTTC. J is TRBJ1-2 and V is TRBV6-6; 10 nucleotides agree with TRBD1. Germline V gene sequence: CDR1 MNHNY, CDR2 SVGAGI (reference sequence). The CDR3 spans 15 residues. V was pared by 7 bases and J by 4 bases, with 9 bases of the junction left unmatched.